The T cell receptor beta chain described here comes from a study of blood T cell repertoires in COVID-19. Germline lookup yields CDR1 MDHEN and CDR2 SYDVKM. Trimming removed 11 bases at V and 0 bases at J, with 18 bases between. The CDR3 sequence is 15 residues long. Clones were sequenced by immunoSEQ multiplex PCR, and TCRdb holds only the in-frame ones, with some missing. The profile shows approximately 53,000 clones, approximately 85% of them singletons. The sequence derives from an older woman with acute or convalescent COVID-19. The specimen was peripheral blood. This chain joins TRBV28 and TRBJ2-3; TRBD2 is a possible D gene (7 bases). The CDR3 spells CAAWRGGASTDTQYF. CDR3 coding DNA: TGTGCCGCCTGGAGGGGGGGGGCTAGCACAGATACGCAGTATTTT.